This record covers a single T cell receptor beta chain. The antigen it recognizes is unknown. No much larger clone is present one base from it, and per-base qualities are unavailable. This record comes from a study of post-analysis software for immune sequencing data (dated by TCRdb to between 2014 and 2017). Background on the whole study: Recorded disease courses included relapsing-remitting, secondary progressive and progressive-relapsing multiple sclerosis, with some patients lacking subtype annotation. The multiple sclerosis patient repertoires were compared with about a dozen previously published healthy control repertoires from donors aged about 6 to 28 years. A subset of samples was prepared in parallel using single-end sample barcoding, then pooled and co-amplified after Illumina adapter ligation.

Libraries came from PCR. For sequencing, an Illumina HiSeq 2500 was employed. To reduce PCR and sequencing biases, unique molecular identifiers were built into the TCR beta cDNA libraries. Per 1 to 10 million input T cells, approximately 500,000 cDNA molecules were obtained, such that each molecule approximated one T cell. The same protocol used for the earlier healthy control dataset was applied to prepare and sequence the patient libraries. Within a given batch, samples were prepared together, multiplexed and sequenced on the same HiSeq lane. The authors processed their data as follows. Raw barcoded reads were processed with MIGEC, discarding single-read molecular identifier groups before consensus assembly and CDR3 extraction. VDJtools was used for post-analysis of the clonotype tables, with diversity normalized by down-sampling every dataset to the smallest sample size. In repertoire overlap clustering, CDR3 amino acid sequences, but not nucleotide sequences, were matched to correct batch-related cross-sample contamination. In TCRdb, the public reads were trimmed at Q25 with fastp and aligned with MiXCR, with productive beta chains retained. Rows merge per CDR3 protein into single entries with the most common DNA and genes. These V and J calls originate from TCRdb's pipeline instead of the authors' own analysis. Recorded for this sample are under 200,000 distinct CDR3 sequences; roughly 34% of them occurred a single time. Together, the top ten hold 28% of the sample.

CDR1 and CDR2 are read off the germline V gene as MNHEY and SVGAGI. Reading from cysteine to phenylalanine, the CDR3 counts 17 amino acids. CDR3 DNA is the only sequence kept; it has 51 bases, read in frame from the first base. V has 4 bases trimmed and J has 5 bases trimmed; junction bases matching no gene number 14. Reading the label with the study, this specimen's time point is: second blood draw from one MS patient after hematopoietic stem cell transplantation. To demonstrate the VDJtools post-analysis software, the study profiled TCR beta repertoires from the peripheral blood of 10 to 15 young patients with multiple sclerosis. The multiple sclerosis patients were children and adolescents ranging in age from roughly 6 to 16 years. The investigation overall reported the following: The multiple sclerosis patient group was slightly younger than the control group. Multiple sclerosis patients had significantly lower normalized Chao1 diversity than controls, a result that suggests substantial peripheral T-cell clonal expansion. When samples were clustered directly using the F measure, samples prepared in the same batch co-clustered strongly, which prompted a batch-effect correction. Significantly higher frequencies in patients than in controls were found for several TRBV segments, including TRBV5-6, TRBV5-1 and TRBV20-1.

Sequenced here: blood, sampled after autologous hematopoietic stem cell transplantation. The V and J genes are TRBV6-5 and TRBJ2-1; 7 middle bases align to TRBD2. This TCR came from a girl aged 10-17 years with multiple sclerosis. Donor details come from another sample of the same person, matched by shared clones. The DNA sequence follows: TGTGCCAGCAGTTCGGTATTTGAGCGGGAACGGGACAATGAGCAGTTCTTC. It is translated as CASSSVFERERDNEQFF.